These T cell receptor beta chains were read from a single sample in a study of post-analysis software for immune sequencing data. TCRdb used MiXCR to reprocess the PCR reads, holding one entry per CDR3 protein. Counted here are about 160,000 distinct CDR3 sequences, roughly 35% occurring once; the ten biggest clones make up 25% to 35%. The sequencing used blood, collected after autologous hematopoietic stem cell transplantation. Receptors were obtained from a girl between 5 and 17 years old with multiple sclerosis. Each CDR3 is given without its conserved first and last residue.

V gene	CDR3 protein
TRBV6-4	ASSDSMDTGELF
TRBV7-2	ASSLEGRRGGAF
TRBV27	ASSLGREGIQY
TRBV10-3	AISDGGRLIAGANVLT
TRBV7-9	ASSSQGSSYNEQF
TRBV7-9	ASTYLLANVLT
TRBV4-1	ASSQVPSGANTGELF
TRBV10-1	ASSESGLANEQF
TRBV4-2	VSSQDVTGSETQY
TRBV12-3/TRBV12-4	AGSLGTGGPYEQY
TRBV11-3	ASSPGLLETQY
TRBV30	AGEGVLAEKLF
TRBV12-5	ASAPPTNQPQH
TRBV11-2	ASSLDVGPRTSGRALTDTQY
TRBV6-5	ASSYSSTRGLNYGYT
TRBV5-1	ASSLGAGEQDTQY
TRBV29-1	SVPNRDQETQY
TRBV3-1	ASSQLAKGGPDEQF
TRBV20-1	SARRQGGYGYT
TRBV6-5	ASSYSRFSSVNEQF
TRBV7-3	ASSGPGTYNEQF
TRBV5-1	ASSLVGGNYEQY
TRBV30	AWSKGQDNSPLH
TRBV29-1	SGGGSETQY
TRBV25-1	ASSPGQAQY
TRBV13	ASSLGGSPEAF
TRBV7-2	ASSRIAGEVGEQF
TRBV4-3	ASSRTSLADTQY
TRBV20-1	SASGHAGTSLEYNEQF
TRBV28	ASAREYKQY
TRBV5-1	ASSLSRGIDTQY
TRBV7-9	ASSEAQGSPLH
TRBV5-5	ASSAGGMETQY
TRBV29-1	SAGAGDSMGETQY
TRBV21-1	ASSKKTTREPSNEQF
TRBV5-1	ASSVDPGRGTQY
TRBV6-2/TRBV6-3	ASSYSTRAGGPLDTQY
TRBV27	ASSLSGGNEQF
TRBV2	ASSPGHLTDTQY
TRBV29-1	TGQGGNEQF
TRBV9	ASSVGAGVAYEQY
TRBV6-2/TRBV6-3	ASSQPGLGGETQY
TRBV7-6	ASSLEGVLTDTQY
TRBV28	ASHQEGTSEEQY
TRBV28	AISPSTGLTSNEKLF
TRBV15	ATSKDRGITGELF
TRBV11-2	ASRRIRGWGTDTQY
TRBV14	ASSQERRRPPGANVLT
TRBV5-1	ASSLGLAGTDTQY
TRBV7-2	ASSPSGAPTDTQY
TRBV6-1	ASSEVETGGGWNEQF
TRBV27	ASTKSRAGQGGLDSNQPQH
TRBV27	ASRSLGTGVRETQY
TRBV5-1	ASSLGEVPYEQY
TRBV5-1	ASSLQGANYGYT
TRBV2	ASTFRDRALSNQPQH
TRBV20-1	SASKGVIQANIGELF